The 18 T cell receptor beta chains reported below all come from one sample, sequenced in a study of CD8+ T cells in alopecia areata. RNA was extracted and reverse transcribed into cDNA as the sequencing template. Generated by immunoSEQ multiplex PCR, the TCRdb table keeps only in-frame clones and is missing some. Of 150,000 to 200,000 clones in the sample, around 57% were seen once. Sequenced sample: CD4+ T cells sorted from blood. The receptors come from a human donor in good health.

The DNA of the CDR3 is TGTGCCAGCAGTTTAACACAGGGACATCTACTGTACTTC. This encodes CASSLTQGHLLYF. The gene calls are TRBV27 and TRBJ2-4; TRBD1 might be the D (6 bases). The V gene's germline CDR1 is MNHEY and CDR2 SMNVEV (reference sequence). The ends were cut back, 2 bases at V and 15 bases at J, with 17 bases in the middle. The CDR3 loop spans 13 amino acids.

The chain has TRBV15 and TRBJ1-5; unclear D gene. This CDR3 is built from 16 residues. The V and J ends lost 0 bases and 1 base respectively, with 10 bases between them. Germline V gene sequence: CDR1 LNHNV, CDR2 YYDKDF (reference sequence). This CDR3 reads CATSRDGERSNQPQHF. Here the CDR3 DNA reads TGTGCCACCAGCAGAGATGGGGAAAGGAGCAATCAGCCCCAGCATTTT.

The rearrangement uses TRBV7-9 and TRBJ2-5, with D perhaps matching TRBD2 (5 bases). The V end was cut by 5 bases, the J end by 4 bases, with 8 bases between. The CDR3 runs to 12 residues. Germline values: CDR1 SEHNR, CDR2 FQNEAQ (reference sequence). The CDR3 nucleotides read TGTGCCAGCAGCCCCCGGGGAGAGACCCAGTACTTC. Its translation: CASSPRGETQYF. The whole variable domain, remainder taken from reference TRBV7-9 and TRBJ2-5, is DTGVSQNPRHKITKRGQNVTFRCDPISEHNRLYWYRQTLGQGPEFLTYFQNEAQLEKSRLLSDRFSAERPKGSFSTLEIQRTEQGDSAMYLCASSPRGETQYFGPGTRLLVL.

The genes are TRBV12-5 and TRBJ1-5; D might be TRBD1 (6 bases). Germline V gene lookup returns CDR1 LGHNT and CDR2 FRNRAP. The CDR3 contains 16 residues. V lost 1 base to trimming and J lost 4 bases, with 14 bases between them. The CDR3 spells CASGLAQGTANQPQHF. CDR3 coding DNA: TGTGCTAGTGGTTTGGCCCAGGGGACGGCGAATCAGCCCCAGCATTTT.

The CDR3 is CATTSTDTQYF. As DNA, the CDR3 is TGCGCCACCACTAGCACAGATACGCAGTATTTT. The chain is built from TRBV10-2 and TRBJ2-3; D uncertain. Between the trimmed V and J ends, which lost 10 bases and 0 bases, there was a span of 5 bases. The CDR3 covers 11 residues. Germline CDR1 WSHSY, CDR2 SAAADI.

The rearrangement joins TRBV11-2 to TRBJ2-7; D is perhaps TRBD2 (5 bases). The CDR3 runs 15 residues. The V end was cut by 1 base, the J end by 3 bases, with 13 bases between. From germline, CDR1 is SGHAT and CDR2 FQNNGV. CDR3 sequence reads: CASSLGASSSYEQYF. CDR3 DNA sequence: TGTGCCAGCAGCTTAGGAGCCTCTAGCAGCTACGAGCAGTACTTC.

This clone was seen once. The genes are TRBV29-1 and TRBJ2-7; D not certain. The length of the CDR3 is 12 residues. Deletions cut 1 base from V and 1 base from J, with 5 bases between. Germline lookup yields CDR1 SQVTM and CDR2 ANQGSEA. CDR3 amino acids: CSVEGESYEQYF. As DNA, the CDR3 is TGCAGCGTTGAAGGCGAGTCCTACGAGCAGTACTTC.

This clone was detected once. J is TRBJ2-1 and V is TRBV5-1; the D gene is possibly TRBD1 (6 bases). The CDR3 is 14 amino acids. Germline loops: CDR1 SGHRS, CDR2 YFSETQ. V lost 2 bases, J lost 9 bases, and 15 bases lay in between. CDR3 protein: CASSLFLGAGEQFF. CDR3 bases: TGCGCCAGCAGCTTATTTCTGGGGGCGGGTGAGCAGTTCTTC.

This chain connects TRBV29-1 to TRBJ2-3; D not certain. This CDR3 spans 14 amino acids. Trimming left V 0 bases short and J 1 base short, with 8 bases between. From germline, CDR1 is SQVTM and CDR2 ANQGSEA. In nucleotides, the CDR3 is TGCAGCGTTGAAGAGCGGAAGGGCACAGATACGCAGTATTTT. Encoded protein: CSVEERKGTDTQYF.

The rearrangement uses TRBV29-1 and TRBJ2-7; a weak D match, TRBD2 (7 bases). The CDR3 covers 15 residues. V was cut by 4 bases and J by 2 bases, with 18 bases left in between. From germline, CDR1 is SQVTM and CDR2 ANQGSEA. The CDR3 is CSVGGSGGLTYEQYF. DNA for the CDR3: TGCAGCGTTGGAGGATCCGGGGGGCTTACCTACGAGCAGTACTTC.

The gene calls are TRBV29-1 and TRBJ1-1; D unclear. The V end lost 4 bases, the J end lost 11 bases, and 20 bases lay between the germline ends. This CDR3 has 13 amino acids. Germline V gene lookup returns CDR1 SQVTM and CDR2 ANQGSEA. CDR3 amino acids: CSVVTRMTSEAFF. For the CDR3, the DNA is TGCAGCGTTGTAACCAGAATGACCTCCGAGGCTTTCTTT.

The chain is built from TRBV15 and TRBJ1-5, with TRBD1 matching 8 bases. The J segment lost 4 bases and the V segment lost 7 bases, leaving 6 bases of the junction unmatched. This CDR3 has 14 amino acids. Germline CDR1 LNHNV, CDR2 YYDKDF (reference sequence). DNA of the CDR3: TGTGCCACCACAACGGGACAGGTAAATCAGCCCCAGCATTTT. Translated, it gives CATTTGQVNQPQHF.

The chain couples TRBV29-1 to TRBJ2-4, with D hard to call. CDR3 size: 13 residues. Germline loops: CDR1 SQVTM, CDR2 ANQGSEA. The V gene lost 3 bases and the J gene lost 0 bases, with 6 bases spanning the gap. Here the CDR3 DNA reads TGCAGCGTTGATGAGCTAGCCAAAAACATTCAGTACTTC. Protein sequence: CSVDELAKNIQYF. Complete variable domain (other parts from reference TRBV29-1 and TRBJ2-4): SAVISQKPSRDICQRGTSLTIQCQVDSQVTMMFWYRQQPGQSLTLIATANQGSEATYESGFVIDKFPISRPNLTFSTLTVSNMSPEDSSIYLCSVDELAKNIQYFGAGTRLSVL.

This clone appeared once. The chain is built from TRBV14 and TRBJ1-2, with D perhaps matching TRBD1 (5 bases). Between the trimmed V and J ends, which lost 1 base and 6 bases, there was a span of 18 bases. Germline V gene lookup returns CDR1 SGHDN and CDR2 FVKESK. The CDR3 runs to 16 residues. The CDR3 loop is CASSQVGAARSNGYTF. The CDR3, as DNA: TGTGCCAGCAGCCAAGTTGGGGCAGCGCGGTCCAATGGCTACACCTTC.

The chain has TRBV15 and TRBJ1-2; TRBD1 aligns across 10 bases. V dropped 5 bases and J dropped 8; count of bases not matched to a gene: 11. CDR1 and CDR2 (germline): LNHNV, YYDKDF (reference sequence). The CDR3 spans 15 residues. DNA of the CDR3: TGTGCCACCAGCGGGCGGGACAGGGGTCTAGAGGGCTACACCTTC. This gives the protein CATSGRDRGLEGYTF.

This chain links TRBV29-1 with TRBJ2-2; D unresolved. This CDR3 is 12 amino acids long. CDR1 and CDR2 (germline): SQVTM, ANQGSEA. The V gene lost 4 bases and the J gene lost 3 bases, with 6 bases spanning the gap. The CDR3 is CSVGVDTGELFF. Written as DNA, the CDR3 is TGCAGCGTTGGGGTGGACACCGGGGAGCTGTTTTTT.

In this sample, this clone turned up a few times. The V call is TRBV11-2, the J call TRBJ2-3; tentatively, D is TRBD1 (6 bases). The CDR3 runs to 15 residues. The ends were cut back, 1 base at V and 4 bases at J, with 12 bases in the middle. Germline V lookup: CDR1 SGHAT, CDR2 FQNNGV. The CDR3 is CASSLAGAEADTQYF. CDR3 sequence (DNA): TGTGCCAGCAGCTTAGCAGGGGCGGAGGCAGATACGCAGTATTTT.

Here the CDR3 reads CASSPPGLNTEAFF. CDR3 in DNA: TGTGCCAGCTCACCACCAGGGTTGAACACTGAAGCTTTCTTT. This chain uses TRBV18 with TRBJ1-1, with D hard to call. V was clipped by 0 bases and J by 0 bases, with 5 bases between them. This CDR3 is 14 amino acids long. The germline CDR1 and CDR2 sequences are KGHSH and LQKENI.